This is a list of T cell receptor beta chains from one sample in a study of blood T cell repertoires in COVID-19. Sequencing used immunoSEQ multiplex PCR; TCRdb keeps in-frame clones, though not all of them. Here the sample spans about 48,000 clones, 77% being singletons. Source material: peripheral blood. These receptors all come from a human donor with active or convalescent COVID-19. The donor label of this sample is uncertain. Each CDR3 is given with its conserved first and last residue. A D gene is named only where the DNA matches it firmly. Only part of the rows carry a size: once, few, many, or a class if the clone is expanded.

d_gene	v_gene	j_gene	abundance	CDR3nt	CDR3aa
TRBD1	TRBV6-2/TRBV6-3	TRBJ2-7	.	TGTGCCAGCAGTTTCGCGGGACAGGGTTTTGACGAGCAGTACTTC	CASSFAGQGFDEQYF
.	TRBV4-1	TRBJ1-1	few	TGCGCCAGCAGCCAAGACCGACAGCTAGAAGCTTTCTTT	CASSQDRQLEAFF
.	TRBV9	TRBJ2-1	.	TGTGCCAGCAGCGTAGAAGGCCGTCGGAGCTCCTACAATGAGCAGTTCTTC	CASSVEGRRSSYNEQFF
.	TRBV19	TRBJ1-5	.	TGTGCCAGTAGTATTGGGGCCCGAAATCAGCCCCAGCATTTT	CASSIGARNQPQHF
.	TRBV18	TRBJ2-7	.	TGTGCCAGCTCACCCGAGGCCAGGGCCGAGCAGTACTTC	CASSPEARAEQYF
.	TRBV9	TRBJ1-1	once	TGTGCCAGCAGCGTAGCTCAGGAGAACACTGAAGCTTTCTTT	CASSVAQENTEAFF
.	TRBV29-1	TRBJ1-1	once	TGCAGCGTTGGAAATGGCAGGGCGGGGACTTTCTTT	CSVGNGRAGTFF
TRBD2	TRBV6-4	TRBJ2-1	.	TGTGCCAGCAGTGACTCCGGGACTAGCTCCTACAATGAGCAGTTCTTC	CASSDSGTSSYNEQFF
.	TRBV27	TRBJ2-7	.	TGTGCCAGCAGTTTAAGGGCACAGGCCAGTAGCAACGAGCAGTACTTC	CASSLRAQASSNEQYF
TRBD1	TRBV5-8	TRBJ1-2	.	TGTGCCAGCTCGGACAGGGGGCTTGGTGGCTACACCTTC	CASSDRGLGGYTF
.	TRBV30	TRBJ1-1	few	TGTGCCTGGATATGGGGGGGGACTGAAGCTTTCTTT	CAWIWGGTEAFF
.	TRBV18	TRBJ2-3	few	TGTGCCAGCTCACCTCGGACGGGAAACACAGATACGCAGTATTTT	CASSPRTGNTDTQYF
.	TRBV4-3	TRBJ1-4	.	TGCGCCAGCAGCTGGACGGGGGGGACTAATGAAAAACTGTTTTTT	CASSWTGGTNEKLFF
.	TRBV30	TRBJ2-5	.	TGTGCCTGGAGTGGGGTAGGCGTGGGGGCAGAGACCCAGTACTTC	CAWSGVGVGAETQYF
.	TRBV5-4	TRBJ1-2	few	TGTGCCAGCAGCTACCCTTCATCCGGGAACTATGGCTACACCTTC	CASSYPSSGNYGYTF
TRBD2	TRBV7-8	TRBJ2-1	.	TGTGCCAGCTCGCCTGGCGGGGCTAGCGGGAGGCTTGAGCAGTTCTTC	CASSPGGASGRLEQFF
.	TRBV4-2	TRBJ2-7	.	TGTGCCAGCAGCCAAGAGGGAGAGTACGAGCAGTACTTC	CASSQEGEYEQYF
TRBD2	TRBV6-2/TRBV6-3	TRBJ2-7	.	TGTGCCAGCAGTTACAGGACTAGCGGGAGCTACGAGCAGTACTTC	CASSYRTSGSYEQYF
.	TRBV10-3	TRBJ1-1	.	TGTGCCATCGCGGGGTGGGGGATGAACACTGAAGCTTTCTTT	CAIAGWGMNTEAFF
.	TRBV19	TRBJ1-4	once	TGTGCCAGTAGTTCATGGGGCTTTGATGAAAAACTGTTTTTT	CASSSWGFDEKLFF
.	TRBV6-5	TRBJ1-2	.	TGTGCCAGCACTTTCGACATCACCGCTAACTATGGCTACACCTTC	CASTFDITANYGYTF
TRBD1	TRBV5-1	TRBJ2-1	.	TGCGCCAGCAGCTTGGTGCAGGGGGCGGATGAGCAGTTCTTC	CASSLVQGADEQFF
TRBD2	TRBV11-3	TRBJ2-3	.	TGTGCCAGCAGCTTAGATGGGGGACTAGGTGGGGGCACAGATACGCAGTATTTT	CASSLDGGLGGGTDTQYF
TRBD1	TRBV9	TRBJ1-2	.	TGTGCCAGCAGCGGTTACACAGGGGGCGCAAACTATGGCTACACCTTC	CASSGYTGGANYGYTF
TRBD2	TRBV25-1	TRBJ2-3	.	TGTGCCAGCAGTGAATTCCTAGCGGGGTCCACAGATACGCAGTATTTT	CASSEFLAGSTDTQYF
TRBD2	TRBV11-3	TRBJ2-7	.	TGTGCCAGCAGCTTAGCGCGGGGGGCCGGCGAGCAGTACTTC	CASSLARGAGEQYF
TRBD2	TRBV10-3	TRBJ2-1	.	TGTGCCATCAGTACCCTAGCGGGAGCCGTGGGATCCTACAATGAGCAGTTCTTC	CAISTLAGAVGSYNEQFF
.	TRBV28	TRBJ1-2	.	TGTGCCAGCAGTTTTGTGGGGGCTAAGGATGGCTACACCTTC	CASSFVGAKDGYTF
TRBD1	TRBV5-1	TRBJ2-2	.	TGCGCCAGCAGCTCGGAGGGACAGGGGAGCACCGGGGAGCTGTTTTTT	CASSSEGQGSTGELFF
TRBD1	TRBV28	TRBJ1-5	.	TGTGCCAACGCCAGGGGGGTCAATCAGCCCCAGCATTTT	CANARGVNQPQHF
.	TRBV5-3	TRBJ1-4	.	TGTGCCAGAAGGTATTTTGATTATTGCACGACAGCAACTAATGAAAAACTGTTTTTT	CARRYFDYCTTATNEKLFF
.	TRBV6-2/TRBV6-3	TRBJ2-7	.	TGTGCCAGCAGTGGACTGGAGAGGGCCCACGAGCAGTACTTC	CASSGLERAHEQYF
.	TRBV11-2	TRBJ2-1	.	TGTGCCAGCAGCTCCCGTGGGGCGGCCTCCTACAATGAGCAGTTCTTC	CASSSRGAASYNEQFF
TRBD1	TRBV27	TRBJ2-1	.	TGTGCCAGCAGTTTAGACGGGACAGATCTTTCGGAGTTCTTC	CASSLDGTDLSEFF
.	TRBV11-2	TRBJ1-6	.	TGTGCCAGCAGCTTAGAGTCCACGAGCTCCTATAATTCACCCCTCCACTTT	CASSLESTSSYNSPLHF
.	TRBV10-1	TRBJ2-3	.	TGCGCCAGCAGTCCGAGCGGCACAGATACGCAGTATTTT	CASSPSGTDTQYF
.	TRBV9	TRBJ2-1	.	TGTGCCAGCAGCGTAGTGGAGAGCTCCTACAATGAGCAGTTCTTC	CASSVVESSYNEQFF
TRBD1	TRBV6-5	TRBJ1-3	.	TGTGCCAGCAGTTCGGGACAGGGTTGGAACACCATATATTTT	CASSSGQGWNTIYF
.	TRBV19	TRBJ1-1	.	TGTGCCAGTAGTATCTCCGTCAGGGCCAGGGAAGCTTTCTTT	CASSISVRAREAFF
.	TRBV29-1	TRBJ1-1	.	TGCAGCGTGGCGGACATTGGTACTTTCTTT	CSVADIGTFF
TRBD1	TRBV7-9	TRBJ2-4	.	TGTGCCAGCAGCTGGGGACAGGGGGCGCAGGACATTCAGTACTTC	CASSWGQGAQDIQYF
.	TRBV9	TRBJ1-6	.	TGTGCCAGCAGCGTAGATAGTTCTAATTCACCCCTCCACTTT	CASSVDSSNSPLHF
.	TRBV29-1	TRBJ2-2	once	TGCAGCGGACTAGAGAACACCGGGGAGCTGTTTTTT	CSGLENTGELFF
.	TRBV28	TRBJ2-4	.	TGTGCCACCACGAGGTCGGGAGCCAAAAACATTCAGTACTTC	CATTRSGAKNIQYF
.	TRBV7-2	TRBJ2-5	.	TGTGCCAGCAGCTTAGGGACAAGAGAGACCCAGTACTTC	CASSLGTRETQYF
.	TRBV7-8	TRBJ2-2	.	TGTGCCAGCACTAACGTGGGAGGTCCCTCCACCGGGGAGCTGTTTTTT	CASTNVGGPSTGELFF
TRBD2	TRBV27	TRBJ2-1	many	TGTGCCAGCATCGGGAGACTAGCGAGCAATGAGCAGTTCTTC	CASIGRLASNEQFF
TRBD2	TRBV5-6	TRBJ2-2	.	TGTGCCAGCAGCTTGGGGGTGACTAGCAGTAACACCGGGGAGCTGTTTTTT	CASSLGVTSSNTGELFF
TRBD1	TRBV10-3	TRBJ2-5	.	TGTGCCAGCCTTGACAGGGGGTCAGAGACCCAGTACTTC	CASLDRGSETQYF
.	TRBV5-1	TRBJ2-7	.	TGCGCCAGCACCCGTGACGGACAGACCTACGAGCAGTACTTC	CASTRDGQTYEQYF
.	TRBV18	TRBJ1-2	.	TGTGCCAGCTCACCCATGGCCATTCCTAACTATGGCTACACCTTC	CASSPMAIPNYGYTF
.	TRBV5-8	TRBJ1-6	once	TGTGCCAGCAGCTTAAGGGGCAGGGCCTCACCCCTCCACTTT	CASSLRGRASPLHF
TRBD2	TRBV10-2	TRBJ2-7	.	TGCGCCAGCAGCGCCCACGCTAGCGGGAGAGGGTACGAGCAGTACTTC	CASSAHASGRGYEQYF
TRBD2	TRBV18	TRBJ2-1	.	TGTGCCAGCTCACCACGGGGGGCTAGCGGGAGGGCCGACTACAATGAGCAGTTCTTC	CASSPRGASGRADYNEQFF
TRBD1	TRBV6-6	TRBJ2-2	.	TGTGCCAGCAGTCCGGGACAGGGTGGTACCGGGGAGCTGTTTTTT	CASSPGQGGTGELFF
.	TRBV5-4	TRBJ1-3	.	TGTGCCAGCACCGATTCGGAGGGGTCTGGAAACACCATATATTTT	CASTDSEGSGNTIYF
.	TRBV14	TRBJ1-6	.	TGTGCCAGCAGCCCCCGGGACACAAGGAGGCCCCTCCACTTT	CASSPRDTRRPLHF
.	TRBV4-1	TRBJ2-7	.	TGCGCCAGCAGCCAAGGAGGAACCACCTACGAGCAGTACTTC	CASSQGGTTYEQYF
.	TRBV5-5	TRBJ1-2	.	TGTGCCAGCAGCTTGACGAGGTATGGCTACACCTTC	CASSLTRYGYTF